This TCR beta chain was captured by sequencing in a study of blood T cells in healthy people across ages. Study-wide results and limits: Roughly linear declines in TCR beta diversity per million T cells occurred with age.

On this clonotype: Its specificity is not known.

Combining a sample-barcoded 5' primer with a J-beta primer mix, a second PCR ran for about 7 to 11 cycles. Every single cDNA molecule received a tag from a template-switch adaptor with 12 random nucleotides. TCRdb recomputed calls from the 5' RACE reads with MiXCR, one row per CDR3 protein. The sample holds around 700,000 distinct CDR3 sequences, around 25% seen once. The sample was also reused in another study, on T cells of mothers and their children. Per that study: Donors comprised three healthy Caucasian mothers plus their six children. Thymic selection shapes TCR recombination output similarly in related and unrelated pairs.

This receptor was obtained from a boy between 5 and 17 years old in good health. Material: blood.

This chain's CDR3 is CASNKRGLYQETQYF. CDR3 bases: TGTGCCAGCAACAAGCGCGGACTGTACCAAGAGACCCAGTACTTC. This chain uses TRBV28 with TRBJ2-5; possible D gene TRBD2, 5 bases. The CDR3 is made up of 15 amino acids. From germline, CDR1 is MDHEN and CDR2 SYDVKM. V was shortened by 7 bases and J by 0 bases, with 15 bases between the two germline ends.